One T cell receptor (beta chain) is described in this entry. Its antigen remains unknown. This specimen comes from a study of PD-L1 blockade in urothelial cancer. Overall study: Beginning in about 2014, patients received atezolizumab, given as 1,200 mg intravenously every 3 weeks. Blood gave a median 141,255 T cells.

PCRs each included synthetic TCR analog templates spiked in. Clones were read by immunoSEQ multiplex PCR, and TCRdb kept only the in-frame ones, dropping some. The repertoire holds approximately 15,000 clones, with 87% as singletons. Regarding the study as a whole: Where pretreatment blood TCR clonality fell below the median, better survival was predicted.

Trimming took 1 base from V and 6 from J; bases not matched to a gene: 5. This CDR3 spans 16 amino acids. The germline gives CDR1 SGHNT, CDR2 YENEEA. The sequencing here drew on PBMCs, taken around atezolizumab (anti-PD-L1) treatment. The gene calls are TRBV11-3 and TRBJ2-1; TRBD2 agrees at 11 bases. This sequence was found in a man aged 50 to 59 with urothelial cancer. This CDR3 reads CASSLGSSGGSNEQFF. In nucleotides, the CDR3 is TGTGCCAGCAGCTTAGGGTCTAGCGGGGGGAGCAATGAGCAGTTCTTC.